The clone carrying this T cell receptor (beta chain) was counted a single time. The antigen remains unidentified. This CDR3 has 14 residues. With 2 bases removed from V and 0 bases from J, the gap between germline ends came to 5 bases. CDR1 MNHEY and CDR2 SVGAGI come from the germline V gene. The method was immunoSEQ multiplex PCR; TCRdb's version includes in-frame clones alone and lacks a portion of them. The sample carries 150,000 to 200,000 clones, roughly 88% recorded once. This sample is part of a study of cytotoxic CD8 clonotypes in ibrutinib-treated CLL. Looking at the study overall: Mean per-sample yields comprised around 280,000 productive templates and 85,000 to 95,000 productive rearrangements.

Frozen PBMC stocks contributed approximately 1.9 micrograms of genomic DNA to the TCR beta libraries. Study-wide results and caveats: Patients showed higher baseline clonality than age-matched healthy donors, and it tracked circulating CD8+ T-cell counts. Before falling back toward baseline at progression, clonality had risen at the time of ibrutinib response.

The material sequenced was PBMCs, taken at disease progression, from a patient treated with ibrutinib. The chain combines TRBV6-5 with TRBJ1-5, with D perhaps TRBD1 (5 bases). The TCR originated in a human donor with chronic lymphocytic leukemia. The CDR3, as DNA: TGTGCCAGCAGTTACAGGGGTAGCAATCAGCCCCAGCATTTT. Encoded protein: CASSYRGSNQPQHF.